These T cell receptor beta chains were read from a single sample in a study of T cell responses to AZD1222 COVID-19 vaccine. The assay was immunoSEQ multiplex PCR, and TCRdb's table has in-frame clones only and misses some. The sample shows 150,000 to 200,000 clones, about nine tenths of them seen only once. The source was peripheral blood, collected on day 0 of AZD1222 vaccination. The receptors derive from an adult in good health. Each CDR3 is given with its conserved first and last residue. Fields, in order: D gene, J gene, clone size, V gene, CDR3 protein, CDR3 DNA. D genes are given only for firm matches. Clone size is given for some rows only: seen once, a few or many times, or a class if the clone is expanded.

. TRBJ1-1 . TRBV29-1 CSVPRGGLLMNTEAFF TGCAGCGTTCCCAGGGGAGGTTTATTGATGAACACTGAAGCTTTCTTT
. TRBJ2-3 . TRBV6-5 CASSYSIAAITDTQYF TGTGCCAGCAGTTACTCAATAGCAGCTATCACAGATACGCAGTATTTT
TRBD1 TRBJ1-1 . TRBV6-5 CASSRQGGSEAFF TGTGCCAGCAGCCGACAGGGAGGGTCTGAAGCTTTCTTT
. TRBJ2-5 . TRBV7-9 CASTGGAEETQYF TGTGCCAGCACTGGCGGGGCAGAAGAGACCCAGTACTTC
. TRBJ1-2 once TRBV25-1 CASSGLRAGRGYYGYTF TGTGCCAGCAGTGGGCTTCGGGCAGGGAGAGGTTACTATGGCTACACCTTC
. TRBJ2-7 . TRBV19 CASSIGRGSSEQYF TGTGCCAGTAGTATTGGACGCGGATCCTCCGAGCAGTACTTC
TRBD1 TRBJ2-7 . TRBV7-2 CASSLGGTGAPYEQYF TGTGCCAGCAGCTTAGGTGGGACAGGGGCCCCCTACGAGCAGTACTTC
TRBD1 TRBJ1-1 . TRBV9 CASSTPGQVSPNTEAFF TGTGCCAGCAGCACCCCGGGACAGGTCTCCCCGAACACTGAAGCTTTCTTT
TRBD1 TRBJ2-7 . TRBV7-8 CASSLLMGQGMFYEQYF TGTGCCAGCAGCTTACTCATGGGACAGGGGATGTTTTACGAGCAGTACTTC
. TRBJ1-3 once TRBV9 CASSVAGWGTGNTIYF TGTGCCAGCAGCGTAGCTGGATGGGGAACAGGAAACACCATATATTTT
TRBD1 TRBJ2-5 . TRBV5-5 CASSRAGGETQYF TGTGCCAGCAGCCGGGCAGGGGGCGAGACCCAGTACTTC
TRBD2 TRBJ2-4 . TRBV4-1 CASSPGLAGGVAKNIQYF TGCGCCAGCAGCCCGGGACTAGCGGGAGGAGTAGCCAAAAACATTCAGTACTTC
. TRBJ1-4 . TRBV19 CASSIRPRRLRAEKLFF TGTGCCAGTAGTATCAGGCCTCGGAGGCTGAGAGCTGAAAAACTGTTTTTT
. TRBJ2-1 . TRBV24-1 CATSEDRVSGNEQFF TGTGCCACCAGCGAAGACAGGGTTAGCGGCAATGAGCAGTTCTTC
TRBD1 TRBJ2-3 . TRBV5-1 CASSPRTGVDTQYF TGCGCCAGCAGCCCCCGGACAGGGGTAGATACGCAGTATTTT
TRBD1 TRBJ2-7 . TRBV27 CASRRQGTYEQYF TGTGCCAGCAGGCGACAGGGTACCTACGAGCAGTACTTC
TRBD1 TRBJ2-2 . TRBV27 CASSLRVQGADTGELFF TGTGCCAGCAGTTTAAGAGTTCAGGGGGCCGACACCGGGGAGCTGTTTTTT
. TRBJ2-1 . TRBV2 CASSAQATRTFVQFF TGTGCCAGCAGTGCCCAGGCTACCCGGACCTTTGTGCAGTTCTTC
. TRBJ1-2 . TRBV6-1 CASSDNLNYGYTF TGTGCCAGCAGTGATAATCTTAACTATGGCTACACCTTC
TRBD1 TRBJ2-7 few TRBV5-1 CASSISGTAYEQYF TGCGCCAGCAGCATTTCCGGGACAGCCTACGAGCAGTACTTC
TRBD2 TRBJ2-1 . TRBV29-1 CSAARGLAGGKLNEQFF TGCAGCGCCGCTCGCGGTCTAGCGGGAGGTAAACTGAATGAGCAGTTCTTC
TRBD2 TRBJ2-5 . TRBV18 CASSLIAPSGVQETQYF TGTGCCAGCTCACTAATCGCCCCTAGCGGGGTCCAAGAGACCCAGTACTTC
. TRBJ1-6 . TRBV2 CASSEGTVFSNSPLHF TGTGCCAGCAGTGAAGGGACAGTGTTTTCGAATTCACCCCTCCACTTT